Below, 17 T cell receptor beta chains from the same sample are listed, as sequenced in a study of CD8 T cells in ankylosing spondylitis. MiXCR, run by TCRdb on the 5' RACE reads, gives a single entry per CDR3 protein. The sample includes roughly 35,000 distinct CDR3 sequences, approximately 15% of them seen just once. Sequencing was carried out using blood. The origin of the receptors is a male donor with ankylosing spondylitis or in good health (not recorded which).

This chain links TRBV7-2 with TRBJ2-7; D might be TRBD1 (6 bases). CDR1 and CDR2 (germline): SGHTA, FQGNSA. Trimming cost V 3 bases and J 2 bases, with 8 bases left between them. The CDR3 covers 13 residues. CDR3 sequence reads: CASSLGQPYEQYF. CDR3 sequence (DNA): TGTGCCAGCAGCTTGGGACAACCCTACGAGCAGTACTTC.

This clonotype was seen just once. The V gene is TRBV7-2, the J gene TRBJ1-1; tentative D call: TRBD1 (5 bases). Germline-derived CDR1 and CDR2 are SGHTA and FQGNSA. The V end lost 3 bases, the J end lost 1 base, and 12 bases lay between the germline ends. The length of the CDR3 is 15 residues. In nucleotides, the CDR3 is TGTGCCAGCAGCTTGAGGAAGGGGAGGAACACTGAAGCTTTCTTT. It yields the protein CASSLRKGRNTEAFF.

This clonotype has just a few counts. This sequence joins TRBV7-3 and TRBJ2-2; TRBD1 agrees at 8 bases. The CDR3 length is 14 residues. In germline, CDR1 is SGHTA, CDR2 FQGTGA. After removal of 5 bases from V and 6 bases from J, the junction contained 5 bases not matched to a gene. CDR3 loop: CASSTTGVPGELFF. The CDR3 nucleotides are TGTGCCAGCAGCACGACAGGGGTCCCCGGGGAGCTGTTTTTT.

In its sample, this clonotype was seen a few times. The V gene is TRBV6-2 or TRBV6-3, the J gene TRBJ2-2; D may be TRBD1 or TRBD2 (6 bases each). The CDR3 consists of 17 residues. Per the germline V gene, CDR1 is MNHEY and CDR2 is SVGEGT. The ends were cut back, 6 bases at V and 3 bases at J, with 20 bases in the middle. This chain's CDR3 is CASRPAGVWGDTGELFF. As DNA, the CDR3 is TGTGCCAGCAGACCTGCAGGGGTCTGGGGGGACACCGGGGAGCTGTTTTTT.

J is TRBJ2-1 and V is TRBV20-1, with TRBD2 matching 12 bases. This CDR3 comprises 16 residues. The ends lost 5 bases at V and 4 bases at J; junction bases unmatched: 9. The germline CDR1 and CDR2 sequences are DFQATT and SNEGSKA (reference sequence). CDR3 loop: CSAGKTSGGPYNEQFF. As DNA, the CDR3 is TGCAGTGCTGGGAAGACTAGCGGGGGCCCTTACAATGAGCAGTTCTTC.

This clonotype was recorded a few times. The rearrangement uses TRBV5-1 and TRBJ2-3; possibly TRBD2 for D (5 bases). Deletions cut 4 bases from V and 3 bases from J, with 18 bases between. From germline, CDR1 is SGHRS and CDR2 YFSETQ. CDR3 size: 16 residues. The CDR3 coding sequence is TGCGCCAGCAGCCCGGCTAGGGCCGGAGGTACAGATACGCAGTATTTT. It is translated as CASSPARAGGTDTQYF. Full variable domain (outside the CDR3, taken from reference TRBV5-1 and TRBJ2-3): KAGVTQTPRYLIKTRGQQVTLSCSPISGHRSVSWYQQTPGQGLQFLFEYFSETQRNKGNFPGRFSGRQFSNSRSEMNVSTLELGDSALYLCASSPARAGGTDTQYFGPGTRLTVL.

In its sample, this clonotype was seen many times. V usage is TRBV20-1 and J usage is TRBJ2-1; D unresolved. CDR3 length: 14 residues. Germline V CDR1 and CDR2: DFQATT, SNEGSKA (reference sequence). Trimming pared 4 bases from V and 8 bases from J, leaving 18 bases between. CDR3 DNA: TGCAGTGCTAACTCTGCCCCCGGGTATTATGAGCAGTTCTTC. Translated, it gives CSANSAPGYYEQFF.

V is TRBV7-2 and J is TRBJ2-5, with 8 bases lining up with TRBD2. The trim removed 5 bases at V and 2 bases at J, leaving 10 bases unmatched. Germline V gene data show CDR1 as SGHTA and CDR2 as FQGNSA. The CDR3 sequence is 16 residues long. The CDR3, as DNA: TGTGCCAGCAGCGCCCCCCCGGGGGGGCGGCAAGAGACCCAGTACTTC. This encodes CASSAPPGGRQETQYF. Supplemented by reference TRBV7-2 and TRBJ2-5, the full variable domain reads GAGVSQSPSNKVTEKGKDVELRCDPISGHTALYWYRQSLGQGLEFLIYFQGNSAPDKSGLPSDRFSAERTGGSVSTLTIQRTQQEDSAVYLCASSAPPGGRQETQYFGPGTRLLVL.

V is TRBV7-3 and J is TRBJ2-1; 7 bases match TRBD2. Germline V gene data show CDR1 as SGHTA and CDR2 as FQGTGA. The CDR3 spans 12 residues. Trimming at V came to 5 bases and at J to 13 bases, leaving 8 bases not matched to a gene. Written as DNA, the CDR3 is TGTGCCAGCAGCACCTCTAGCGGAGCCCAGTTCTTC. The encoded protein is CASSTSSGAQFF.

The chain's CDR3 is CASRGHGETGELFF. The CDR3 DNA is TGTGCCAGCAGGGGACACGGAGAAACCGGGGAGCTGTTTTTT. This rearrangement joins TRBV7-9 to TRBJ2-2; a possible D gene is TRBD1 (6 bases). V was cut by 6 bases and J by 5 bases, with 13 bases left in between. Looked up from germline, CDR1 is SEHNR and CDR2 is FQNEAQ (reference sequence). The length of the CDR3 is 14 residues.

This clonotype has just a few counts. The V and J genes are TRBV4-3 and TRBJ2-2, with D maybe TRBD1 (5 bases). CDR1 is LGHNA, CDR2 YSLEER, per germline. V lost 0 bases and J 2 bases, leaving 7 bases between the germline ends. The length of the CDR3 is 15 residues. DNA of the CDR3: TGCGCCAGCAGCCAAGAGTGGACAAACACCGGGGAGCTGTTTTTT. It yields the protein CASSQEWTNTGELFF.

This clonotype was seen ten or more times. The CDR3 sequence is CASSPGDRVADTQYF. The CDR3 DNA follows: TGTGCCAGCTCCCCTGGGGACAGGGTTGCAGATACGCAGTATTTT. The rearrangement joins TRBV12-3 or TRBV12-4 to TRBJ2-3; 9 nucleotides match TRBD1. With V trimmed by 8 bases and J by 4 bases, 10 bases remained unmatched. CDR3 length equals 15 residues.

V and J are TRBV4-3 and TRBJ2-7; TRBD1 matches at 7 bases. The CDR3 is 14 amino acids. The trim removed 4 bases at V and 3 bases at J, leaving 6 bases unmatched. Germline values: CDR1 LGHNA, CDR2 YSLEER. The CDR3 protein is CASSPGTVVYEQYF. The CDR3 coding sequence is TGCGCCAGCAGCCCCGGGACAGTGGTCTACGAGCAGTACTTC.

This clonotype occurred many times. The genes are TRBV29-1 and TRBJ1-1; no definite D call. This CDR3 is 12 amino acids long. V lost 6 bases and J lost 2, with 10 bases in between. CDR1 and CDR2 (germline): SQVTM, ANQGSEA. CDR3 nucleotide sequence: TGCAGCGTCCTCGATGGCAACACTGAAGCTTTCTTT. This codes for CSVLDGNTEAFF.

This clonotype was found a few times. The chain is built from TRBV5-1 and TRBJ2-5, with 7 bases that match TRBD2. Germline CDR1 SGHRS, CDR2 YFSETQ. The CDR3 length is 14 residues. V lost 2 bases and J lost 4; bases outside the gene matches: 5. The CDR3 sequence: CASSFWEGRETQYF. The CDR3 bases are TGCGCCAGCAGCTTCTGGGAGGGAAGAGAGACCCAGTACTTC. The full variable domain, rest sourced from reference TRBV5-1 and TRBJ2-5, is KAGVTQTPRYLIKTRGQQVTLSCSPISGHRSVSWYQQTPGQGLQFLFEYFSETQRNKGNFPGRFSGRQFSNSRSEMNVSTLELGDSALYLCASSFWEGRETQYFGPGTRLLVL.

The chain combines TRBV6-5 with TRBJ2-7, with no clear D. This CDR3 comprises 13 residues. Per the germline V gene, CDR1 is MNHEY and CDR2 is SVGAGI. Trimming cost V 6 bases and J 3 bases, with 12 bases left between them. The CDR3 sequence: CASSLVGRYEQYF. The CDR3 DNA sequence: TGTGCCAGCAGCCTCGTCGGGCGCTACGAGCAGTACTTC.

The chain joins TRBV5-5 to TRBJ2-5; possible D gene TRBD1, 6 bases. The germline V gene has CDR1 SGHKS and CDR2 YYEKEE (reference sequence). V was clipped by 6 bases and J by 8 bases, with 14 bases between them. The CDR3 runs 12 residues. For the CDR3, the DNA is TGTGCCAGCAACCATCAGGGGACCACCCAGTACTTC. This sequence encodes CASNHQGTTQYF.